This T cell receptor beta chain was identified during a study of T cell responses to AZD1222 COVID-19 vaccine. On this clone: The antigen is not known.

The study's findings and limits: The breadth and depth of Spike-specific TCRs increased once two AZD1222 doses had been given. Seropositivity was recorded at baseline in only six AZD1222 recipients. Repertoire collection took place solely once the T cell response had peaked. Donors were mostly white British, more females; clonal diversity possibly underestimated.

Germline V gene data show CDR1 as SGHTA and CDR2 as FQGNSA. V dropped 1 base and J dropped 1 base, with 4 bases sitting between them. This CDR3 region has 13 residues. Sequenced by immunoSEQ multiplex PCR; TCRdb stores in-frame clones only, minus some. This table has some 140,000 clones, approximately 89% appearing once. This rearrangement joins TRBV7-2 to TRBJ1-1; D call uncertain. Sequences were derived from peripheral blood, sampled on day 0 of AZD1222 vaccination. The source is an adult in good health. The CDR3 region has the DNA TGTGCCAGCAGCTTAGAGAGGAACACTGAAGCTTTCTTT. The encoded protein is CASSLERNTEAFF. The whole variable domain, filled in from reference TRBV7-2 and TRBJ1-1, reads GAGVSQSPSNKVTEKGKDVELRCDPISGHTALYWYRQSLGQGLEFLIYFQGNSAPDKSGLPSDRFSAERTGGSVSTLTIQRTQQEDSAVYLCASSLERNTEAFFGQGTRLTVV.